The 6 T cell receptor beta chains in this list originate from one sample, sequenced in a study of blood T cell repertoires in COVID-19. Clones were read by immunoSEQ multiplex PCR, and TCRdb kept only the in-frame ones, dropping some. The repertoire holds 300,000 to 400,000 clones, with more than 70% as singletons. Sequencing was done on a sample of peripheral blood. The source of these receptors is a woman in her 70s with COVID-19, enrolled during active disease.

This rearrangement joins TRBV28 to TRBJ2-2, with TRBD1 identical over 8 bases. CDR3 length: 16 amino acids. V lost 3 bases, J lost 7 bases, and 10 bases stayed unmatched. Germline CDR1 is MDHEN and CDR2 is SYDVKM. The CDR3 sequence is CASSFVTGGNGGELFF. CDR3 nucleotide sequence: TGTGCCAGCAGTTTTGTCACAGGGGGTAACGGCGGGGAGCTGTTTTTT.

V and J are TRBV27 and TRBJ2-5; the D gene is possibly TRBD1 (7 bases). The germline V and J ends were trimmed by 8 bases and 5 bases, with 18 bases remaining between them. This CDR3 region has 14 residues. Germline V gene sequence: CDR1 MNHEY, CDR2 SMNVEV (reference sequence). The CDR3 sequence is CASGHWRGQETQYF. DNA for the CDR3: TGTGCCAGCGGCCATTGGAGGGGGCAGGAGACCCAGTACTTC.

The chain combines TRBV5-1 with TRBJ1-1, with 8 bases that match TRBD1. Germline trimming cut 3 bases from V and 1 base from J; bases unmatched to any gene: 5. This CDR3 region has 15 residues. Germline CDR1 and CDR2: SGHRS and YFSETQ. CDR3 nucleotide sequence: TGCGCCAGCAGCTCCCAGACAGGGGCGAACACTGAAGCTTTCTTT. Translation: CASSSQTGANTEAFF. The variable domain in full, with the rest retrieved from reference TRBV5-1 and TRBJ1-1, is KAGVTQTPRYLIKTRGQQVTLSCSPISGHRSVSWYQQTPGQGLQFLFEYFSETQRNKGNFPGRFSGRQFSNSRSEMNVSTLELGDSALYLCASSSQTGANTEAFFGQGTRLTVV.

The J gene is TRBJ1-1, the V gene TRBV3-1 (or the pseudogene TRBV3-2), with 8 bases lining up with TRBD1. The germline gives CDR1 LGHDT, CDR2 YNNKEL (reference sequence). This CDR3 has 14 residues. Trimming took 6 bases from V and 7 from J; bases not matched to a gene: 10. This CDR3 reads CASSPTRGPSEAFF. CDR3 sequence (DNA): TGTGCCAGCAGTCCGACCAGGGGGCCAAGTGAAGCTTTCTTT.

As regards this clone: Other DNA variants within this sample encode the same CDR3. This chain links TRBV2 with TRBJ1-5; D is undetermined. V was shortened by 4 bases and J by 4 bases, with 8 bases between the two germline ends. Germline CDR1 reads SNHLY; CDR2 reads FYNNEI. The CDR3 is made up of 13 amino acids. In DNA form, the CDR3 reads TGTGCCAGCAGTGGAACCGGGAATCAGCCCCAGCATTTT. Residues: CASSGTGNQPQHF.

The chain is built from TRBV27 and TRBJ2-7; perhaps TRBD2 as D (6 bases). From germline, CDR1 is MNHEY and CDR2 SMNVEV (reference sequence). V was shortened by 4 bases and J by 4 bases, with 14 bases between the two germline ends. This CDR3 spans 14 amino acids. CDR3 residues: CASSSRGNVYEQYF. The CDR3 nucleotides are TGTGCCAGCAGTTCACGGGGGAACGTTTACGAGCAGTACTTC.